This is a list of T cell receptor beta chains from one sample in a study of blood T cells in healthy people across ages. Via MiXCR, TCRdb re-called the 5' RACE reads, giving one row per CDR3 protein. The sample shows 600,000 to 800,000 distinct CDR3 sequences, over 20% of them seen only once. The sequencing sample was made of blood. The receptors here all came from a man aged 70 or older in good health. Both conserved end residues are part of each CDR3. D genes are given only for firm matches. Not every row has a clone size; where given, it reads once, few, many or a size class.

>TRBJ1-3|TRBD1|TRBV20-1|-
CSVTGGGGNTIYF
TGCAGTGTAACAGGGGGTGGCGGAAACACCATATATTTT
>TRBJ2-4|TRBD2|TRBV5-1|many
CASSWGLAGGMDIQYF
TGCGCCAGCAGCTGGGGACTAGCGGGCGGAATGGACATTCAGTACTTC
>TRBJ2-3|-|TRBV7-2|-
CASSPPRLGSTDTQYF
TGTGCCAGCAGCCCCCCGCGACTAGGAAGCACAGATACGCAGTATTTT
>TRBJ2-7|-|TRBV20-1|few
CSAQSQLGEQYF
TGCAGTGCACAAAGTCAGTTGGGCGAGCAGTACTTC
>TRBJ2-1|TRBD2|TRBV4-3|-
CASSQDSTSGGHNEQFF
TGCGCCAGCAGCCAAGATTCGACTAGCGGGGGCCACAATGAGCAGTTCTTC
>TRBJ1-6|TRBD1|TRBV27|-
CASSRGTGLGSPLHF
TGTGCCAGCAGTAGAGGGACAGGGCTCGGTTCACCCCTCCACTTT
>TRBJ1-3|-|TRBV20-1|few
CSARDYQQVGNTIYF
TGCAGTGCTAGAGACTATCAGCAGGTTGGAAACACCATATATTTT
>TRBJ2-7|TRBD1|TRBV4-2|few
CASSLRDRELYEQYF
TGTGCCAGCAGCCTACGCGACAGGGAGCTTTACGAGCAGTACTTC
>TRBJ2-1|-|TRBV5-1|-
CASSLAPQGTARTYNEQFF
TGCGCCAGCAGCTTGGCCCCACAGGGGACTGCTAGGACCTACAATGAGCAGTTCTTC
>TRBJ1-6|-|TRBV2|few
CASSATGLNSPLHF
TGTGCCAGCAGTGCCACAGGGCTTAATTCACCCCTCCACTTT
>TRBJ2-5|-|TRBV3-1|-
CASSQDVGPQETQYF
TGTGCCAGCAGCCAAGACGTCGGGCCCCAAGAGACCCAGTACTTC
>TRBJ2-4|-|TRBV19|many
CASSEGRGGKNIQYF
TGTGCCAGTAGTGAGGGCAGGGGTGGAAAAAACATTCAGTACTTC
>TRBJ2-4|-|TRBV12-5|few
CASGLWGAKNIQYF
TGTGCTAGTGGTTTGTGGGGAGCCAAAAACATTCAGTACTTC
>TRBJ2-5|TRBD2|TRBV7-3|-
CASSLVGLAGEETQYF
TGTGCCAGCAGCTTAGTTGGCCTAGCGGGAGAAGAGACCCAGTACTTC
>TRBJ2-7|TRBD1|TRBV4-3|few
CASNQLGQGAGNEQYF
TGCGCCAGCAACCAACTAGGACAGGGGGCAGGAAACGAGCAGTACTTC
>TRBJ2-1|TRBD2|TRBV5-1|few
CASSLAGGASYNEQFF
TGCGCCAGCAGCTTGGCCGGGGGGGCTTCCTACAATGAGCAGTTCTTC
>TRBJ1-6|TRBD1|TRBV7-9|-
CASTGGTANSYNSPLHF
TGTGCCAGCACCGGCGGGACAGCGAACTCCTATAATTCACCCCTCCACTTT
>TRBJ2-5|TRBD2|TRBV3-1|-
CASSRERVAGVETQYF
TGTGCCAGCAGCCGAGAAAGGGTAGCGGGAGTGGAGACCCAGTACTTC
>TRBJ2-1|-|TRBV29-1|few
CSVFRTTYNEQFF
TGCAGCGTCTTCCGGACCACCTACAATGAGCAGTTCTTC
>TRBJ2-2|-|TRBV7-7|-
CASSPSGGTGELFF
TGTGCTAGCAGCCCCTCTGGGGGAACAGGGGAGCTGTTTTTT
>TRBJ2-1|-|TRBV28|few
CASSLSLHHHNEQFF
TGTGCCAGCAGTTTATCGCTCCATCACCACAATGAGCAGTTCTTC
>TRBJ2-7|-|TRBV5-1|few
CASRLDAYEQYF
TGCGCCAGCAGACTTGACGCCTACGAGCAGTACTTC
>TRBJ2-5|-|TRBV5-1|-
CASSLVGRMEETQYF
TGCGCCAGCAGCTTGGTTGGCCGAATGGAAGAGACCCAGTACTTC
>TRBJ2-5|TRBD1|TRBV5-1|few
CASSLGAGTGQIGETQYF
TGCGCCAGCAGCCTGGGGGCCGGGACAGGGCAGATTGGAGAGACCCAGTACTTC
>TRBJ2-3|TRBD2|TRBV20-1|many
CSASGGTSGTPYRTDTQYF
TGCAGTGCTAGTGGCGGGACTAGCGGGACCCCCTATCGCACAGATACGCAGTATTTT
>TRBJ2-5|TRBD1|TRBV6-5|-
CASSLLTGGAKETQYF
TGTGCCAGCAGTCTACTGACAGGGGGCGCGAAGGAGACCCAGTACTTC
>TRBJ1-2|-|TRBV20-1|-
CSARGAHTKGDFYGYTF
TGCAGTGCCAGAGGGGCCCACACTAAAGGTGACTTCTATGGCTACACCTTC
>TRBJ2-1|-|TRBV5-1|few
CASSLGQNSYNEQFF
TGCGCCAGCAGCTTGGGACAGAATTCCTACAATGAGCAGTTCTTC
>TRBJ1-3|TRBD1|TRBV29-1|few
CSVGQGSGNTIYF
TGCAGCGTTGGACAGGGCTCTGGAAACACCATATATTTT
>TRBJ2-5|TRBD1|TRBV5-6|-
CASSWGQDHYGETQYF
TGTGCCAGCAGCTGGGGACAGGATCATTATGGAGAGACCCAGTACTTC
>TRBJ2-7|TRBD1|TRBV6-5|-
CASSYPPLGQGSYEQYF
TGTGCCAGCAGTTACCCCCCCCTAGGACAGGGTTCCTACGAGCAGTACTTC
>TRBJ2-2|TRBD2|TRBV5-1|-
CASSLARTSGNDGVLFF
TGCGCCAGCAGCTTGGCGAGGACTAGCGGGAACGACGGGGTGCTGTTTTTT
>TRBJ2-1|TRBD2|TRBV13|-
CASSLEGAGPQQFF
TGTGCCAGCAGCCTCGAGGGAGCGGGACCTCAGCAGTTCTTC
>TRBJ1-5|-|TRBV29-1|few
CSVRTDNQPQHF
TGCAGCGTAAGGACAGACAATCAGCCCCAGCATTTT
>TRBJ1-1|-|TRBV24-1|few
CATSDFLNTEAFF
TGTGCCACCAGTGATTTCTTGAACACTGAAGCTTTCTTT
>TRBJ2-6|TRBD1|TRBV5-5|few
CASSLGQAPSGANVLTF
TGTGCCAGCAGCCTAGGACAGGCTCCATCTGGGGCCAACGTCCTGACTTTC
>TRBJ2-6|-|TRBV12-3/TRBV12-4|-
CASSERGPGANVLTF
TGTGCCAGCAGTGAACGGGGGCCTGGGGCCAACGTCCTGACTTTC
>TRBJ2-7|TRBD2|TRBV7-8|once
CASSLLAGNHEQYF
TGTGCCAGCAGCTTATTAGCGGGAAACCACGAGCAGTACTTC
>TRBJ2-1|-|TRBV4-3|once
CASSQDPADPSYNEQFF
TGCGCCAGCAGCCAAGATCCGGCGGACCCCTCCTACAATGAGCAGTTCTTC
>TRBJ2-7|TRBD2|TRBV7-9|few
CASTWAGASYEQYF
TGTGCCAGCACCTGGGCGGGAGCGTCCTACGAGCAGTACTTC
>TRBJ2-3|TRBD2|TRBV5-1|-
CASSSGTSGSSDTQYF
TGCGCCAGCAGTTCCGGGACTAGCGGGAGTTCAGATACGCAGTATTTT
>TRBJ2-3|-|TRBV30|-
CAWSKGLGTDTQYF
TGTGCCTGGAGTAAGGGGCTTGGCACAGATACGCAGTATTTT
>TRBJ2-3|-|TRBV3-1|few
CASSQDETGRNTQYF
TGTGCCAGCAGCCAAGATGAAACAGGGAGGAATACGCAGTATTTT
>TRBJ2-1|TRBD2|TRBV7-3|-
CASSRGLAGDEQFF
TGTGCCAGCAGCCGAGGACTAGCTGGGGATGAGCAGTTCTTC
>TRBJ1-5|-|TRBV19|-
CASSIPSNQPQHF
TGTGCCAGTAGTATTCCCAGCAATCAGCCCCAGCATTTT
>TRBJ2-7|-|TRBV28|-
CASSFLSYEQYF
TGTGCCAGCAGCTTCCTCTCCTACGAGCAGTACTTC
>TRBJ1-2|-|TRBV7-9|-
CASSLANPGYGYTF
TGTGCCAGCAGCTTAGCAAACCCGGGGTATGGCTACACCTTC
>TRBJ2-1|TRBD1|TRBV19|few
CASSTPDRAIEQFF
TGTGCCAGTAGTACCCCGGACAGGGCGATTGAGCAGTTCTTC
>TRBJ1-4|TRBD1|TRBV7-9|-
CASSLGTGKATNEKLFF
TGTGCCAGCAGCTTGGGGACAGGGAAGGCAACTAATGAAAAACTGTTTTTT
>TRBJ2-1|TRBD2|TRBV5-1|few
CASSLPLAGPNNDQFF
TGCGCCAGCAGCTTGCCCCTAGCGGGACCCAACAATGATCAGTTCTTC
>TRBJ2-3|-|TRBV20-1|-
CSASSASTDTQYF
TGCAGTGCTAGTTCTGCGAGCACAGATACGCAGTATTTT
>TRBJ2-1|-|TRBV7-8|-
CASSPLAEQFF
TGTGCCAGCAGCCCGCTGGCTGAGCAGTTCTTC
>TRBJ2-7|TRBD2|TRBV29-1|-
CSVESLRESSYEQYF
TGCAGCGTTGAATCCTTGCGGGAGAGCTCCTACGAGCAGTACTTC
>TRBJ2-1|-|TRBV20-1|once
CSAMLVEWQFF
TGCAGTGCCATGCTAGTGGAATGGCAGTTCTTC